This is a list of T cell receptor beta chains from one sample in a study of blood T cell repertoires in COVID-19. The protocol was immunoSEQ multiplex PCR, while the TCRdb copy is restricted to in-frame clones and leaves out a portion. The sample gives some 150,000 clones, 85% to 90% of which show up once; 3% is in the top ten. The sample was peripheral blood. These TCRs come from a woman aged 55-69 years with active COVID-19. Both conserved end residues are part of each CDR3. D genes are given only for firm matches. The size field is filled for only some rows; it gives once, few, many or a size class.

d_call,clone_size,v_call,j_call,cdr3_aa,cdr3_nt
TRBD2,-,TRBV6-5,TRBJ2-1,CASTSTSGGPGIF,TGTGCCAGCACTTCGACTAGCGGAGGACCCGGAATCTTC
TRBD1,-,TRBV27,TRBJ1-1,CASSSQGANTEAFF,TGTGCCAGCAGTAGTCAGGGGGCGAACACTGAAGCTTTCTTT
-,-,TRBV7-8,TRBJ2-2,CASSFTSSGELFF,TGTGCCAGCAGCTTTACTAGTTCCGGGGAGCTGTTTTTT
TRBD1,-,TRBV28,TRBJ1-2,CASSIDRGLHYGYTF,TGTGCCAGCAGTATAGACAGGGGGCTTCACTATGGCTACACCTTC
TRBD2,-,TRBV19,TRBJ2-7,CASSQLAGGFYEQYF,TGTGCCAGTAGTCAGCTAGCGGGAGGCTTCTACGAGCAGTACTTC
TRBD1,-,TRBV10-3,TRBJ2-7,CAISPGTGGVYEQYF,TGTGCCATCAGCCCCGGGACAGGGGGCGTCTACGAGCAGTACTTC
TRBD2,-,TRBV19,TRBJ2-1,CASSPSGRAGNEQFF,TGTGCCAGTAGTCCAAGCGGGAGGGCCGGTAATGAGCAGTTCTTC
-,-,TRBV16,TRBJ2-7,CASSLNRGPDEQYF,TGTGCCAGCAGCCTTAATAGGGGCCCCGACGAGCAGTACTTC
TRBD2,once,TRBV11-2,TRBJ2-1,CASSLERLAGGGDNEQFF,TGTGCCAGCAGCTTAGAACGACTAGCGGGAGGTGGGGACAATGAGCAGTTCTTC
TRBD2,-,TRBV13,TRBJ2-2,CASRIAGGSTGELFF,TGTGCCAGCAGAATAGCGGGAGGAAGCACCGGGGAGCTGTTTTTT
TRBD1,once,TRBV24-1,TRBJ2-1,CATSPEGTGGFYEQFF,TGTGCCACCAGCCCGGAGGGGACAGGGGGGTTCTATGAGCAGTTCTTC
TRBD1,-,TRBV27,TRBJ2-7,CASSPRTGGDEQYF,TGTGCCAGCAGTCCCAGGACAGGGGGAGATGAGCAGTACTTC
-,-,TRBV11-2,TRBJ2-1,CASSYESNEQFF,TGTGCCAGCAGCTACGAGAGCAATGAGCAGTTCTTC
TRBD2,-,TRBV27,TRBJ2-3,CASSLRRLAGLSSTDTQYF,TGTGCCAGCAGTTTACGGCGCCTAGCGGGACTTAGCAGCACAGATACGCAGTATTTT
TRBD2,-,TRBV19,TRBJ2-1,CASSMNLAGNEQFF,TGTGCCAGTAGTATGAATCTAGCGGGGAATGAGCAGTTCTTC
-,-,TRBV7-2,TRBJ1-2,CASSLDRGNYGYTF,TGTGCCAGCAGCTTAGATCGGGGAAACTATGGCTACACCTTC
TRBD2,-,TRBV5-4,TRBJ2-1,CASSFWTSGSNEQFF,TGTGCCAGCAGCTTTTGGACTAGCGGGAGTAATGAGCAGTTCTTC
-,-,TRBV7-9,TRBJ1-2,CASSLPTTGTKTHGYTF,TGTGCCAGCAGCTTACCAACCACCGGGACAAAAACGCATGGCTACACCTTC
TRBD2,once,TRBV5-1,TRBJ2-3,CASAAGGLTDTQYF,TGCGCCAGCGCGGCGGGAGGGCTCACAGATACGCAGTATTTT
TRBD1,-,TRBV18,TRBJ1-6,CASSGQGEYNSPLHF,TGTGCCAGCTCAGGACAGGGCGAATATAATTCACCCCTCCACTTT
TRBD1,-,TRBV18,TRBJ2-7,CASSPAIGQGAHEQYF,TGTGCCAGCTCACCAGCGATAGGACAGGGGGCCCACGAGCAGTACTTC
TRBD1,-,TRBV5-1,TRBJ2-1,CASSPSGQGSYNEQFF,TGCGCCAGCAGCCCCTCCGGACAGGGATCCTACAATGAGCAGTTCTTC
TRBD2,-,TRBV28,TRBJ2-1,CASSLEGLAGLNEQFF,TGTGCCAGCAGTTTGGAGGGACTAGCGGGGCTCAATGAGCAGTTCTTC
TRBD2,-,TRBV5-4,TRBJ2-5,CASSPGTSGFGDETQYF,TGTGCCAGCAGCCCGGGGACTAGCGGTTTCGGGGACGAGACCCAGTACTTC
-,-,TRBV9,TRBJ1-1,CASARDQRNTEAFF,TGTGCCTCCGCGAGGGATCAGAGGAACACTGAAGCTTTCTTT
TRBD1,-,TRBV27,TRBJ1-1,CASSPRQGYTEAFF,TGTGCCAGCAGTCCACGACAGGGGTACACTGAAGCTTTCTTT
-,-,TRBV27,TRBJ1-6,CASSFNSRSYNSPLHF,TGTGCCAGCAGTTTCAACAGCCGCTCCTATAATTCACCCCTCCACTTT
-,-,TRBV14,TRBJ2-4,CASSQEGGRGIQYF,TGTGCCAGCAGCCAAGAGGGGGGACGCGGCATTCAGTACTTC
TRBD2,-,TRBV7-2,TRBJ2-2,CASSKSGGRTGELFF,TGTGCCAGCAGCAAGTCCGGCGGGAGGACCGGGGAGCTGTTTTTT
-,-,TRBV11-2,TRBJ2-4,CASSPRPSGRGGYGFQYF,TGTGCCAGCAGTCCCCGACCTTCTGGAAGGGGCGGCTACGGCTTTCAGTACTTC
-,-,TRBV5-1,TRBJ2-3,CASSLDMTSTDTQYF,TGCGCCAGCAGCTTAGATATGACTAGCACAGATACGCAGTATTTT
-,-,TRBV28,TRBJ2-3,CASSGRDTQYF,TGTGCCAGCAGCGGCAGGGATACGCAGTATTTT
-,-,TRBV19,TRBJ2-2,CASSIRRHGLTGTGELFF,TGTGCCAGTAGTATAAGGAGACATGGATTGACAGGCACCGGGGAGCTGTTTTTT
-,-,TRBV7-2,TRBJ2-3,CASSLARGGTDTQYF,TGTGCCAGCAGCTTAGCGCGGGGAGGCACAGATACGCAGTATTTT
-,few,TRBV6-2/TRBV6-3,TRBJ2-7,CASSWGQIYEQYF,TGTGCCAGCAGTTGGGGACAAATCTACGAGCAGTACTTC
-,few,TRBV24-1,TRBJ1-6,CATSDSRHGKSPLHF,TGTGCCACCAGTGATTCCCGACATGGTAAATCACCCCTCCACTTT
-,-,TRBV23-1,TRBJ1-6,CASSHRAGASRNSPLHF,TGCGCCAGCAGTCATCGGGCTGGGGCCTCGAGGAATTCACCCCTCCACTTT
-,-,TRBV6-5,TRBJ1-2,CASSSAKGYTF,TGTGCCAGCAGTTCCGCTAAGGGCTACACCTTC
-,once,TRBV20-1,TRBJ2-4,CSASWLAKNIQYF,TGCAGTGCTAGTTGGCTAGCCAAAAACATTCAGTACTTC
-,-,TRBV18,TRBJ1-3,CASSPLQDSGNTIYF,TGTGCCAGCTCACCTTTGCAGGACTCTGGAAACACCATATATTTT
TRBD1,-,TRBV2,TRBJ1-2,CASKPNWTGEGYTF,TGTGCCAGCAAACCAAACTGGACAGGGGAAGGCTACACCTTC
-,-,TRBV2,TRBJ2-2,CASSLSSVRGGASNTGELFF,TGTGCCAGCAGCCTGTCCTCCGTGAGAGGGGGGGCTTCGAACACCGGGGAGCTGTTTTTT
-,-,TRBV7-2,TRBJ1-2,CASSLEPVYGYTF,TGTGCCAGCAGCTTAGAACCGGTCTATGGCTACACCTTC
-,-,TRBV9,TRBJ2-2,CASSVVAVATGELFF,TGTGCCAGCAGCGTAGTGGCCGTAGCCACCGGGGAGCTGTTTTTT
-,-,TRBV7-9,TRBJ1-3,CASSFRGNTIYF,TGTGCCAGCAGCTTTCGTGGAAACACCATATATTTT
-,-,TRBV27,TRBJ2-5,CASNHYWEETQYF,TGTGCCAGCAATCACTATTGGGAGGAGACCCAGTACTTC
TRBD1,-,TRBV12-5,TRBJ1-1,CASGLVQGIVGTGMNTEAFF,TGTGCTAGTGGTTTGGTACAGGGGATTGTGGGGACAGGGATGAACACTGAAGCTTTCTTT
TRBD1,-,TRBV28,TRBJ1-1,CASSLLAGGVTEAFF,TGTGCCAGCAGTTTACTGGCAGGGGGAGTAACTGAAGCTTTCTTT
-,-,TRBV4-2,TRBJ2-7,CASSQDLLRDFGLEQYF,TGTGCCAGCAGCCAAGATTTGCTGCGTGATTTTGGACTCGAGCAGTACTTC
-,-,TRBV7-7,TRBJ2-1,CASSHRTANYNEQFF,TGTGCTAGCAGCCATCGAACAGCAAACTACAATGAGCAGTTCTTC